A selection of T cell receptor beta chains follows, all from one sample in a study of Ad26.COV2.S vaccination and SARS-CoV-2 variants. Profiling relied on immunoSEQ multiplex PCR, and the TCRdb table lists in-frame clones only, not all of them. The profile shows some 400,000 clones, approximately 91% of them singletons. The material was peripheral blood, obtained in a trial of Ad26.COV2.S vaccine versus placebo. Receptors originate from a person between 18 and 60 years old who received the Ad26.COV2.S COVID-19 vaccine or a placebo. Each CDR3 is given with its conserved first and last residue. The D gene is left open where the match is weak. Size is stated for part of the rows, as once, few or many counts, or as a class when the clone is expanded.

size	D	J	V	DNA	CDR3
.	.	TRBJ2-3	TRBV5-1	TGCGCCAGCAGTTTCTCGGCCACAGATACGCAGTATTTT	CASSFSATDTQYF
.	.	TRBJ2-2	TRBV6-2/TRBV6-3	TGTGCCAGCAGTTATTGGTCAACTCCAAACACCGGGGAGCTGTTTTTT	CASSYWSTPNTGELFF
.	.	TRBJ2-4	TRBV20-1	TGCAGTGCTAGTTTTGGGTCCGGGAGCGTGGTCGGTATTCAGTACTTC	CSASFGSGSVVGIQYF
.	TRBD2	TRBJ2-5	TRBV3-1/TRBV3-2	TGTGCCAGCAGCTCCGGGACTAGCGGGAGGAAGACCCAGTACTTC	CASSSGTSGRKTQYF
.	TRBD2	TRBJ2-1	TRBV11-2	TGTGCCAGCAGCGAGGGACTAGCCTTCTACAATGAGCAGTTCTTC	CASSEGLAFYNEQFF
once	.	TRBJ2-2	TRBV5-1	TGCGCCAGCAGCTTCAAGCGCACCGGGGAGCTGTTTTTT	CASSFKRTGELFF
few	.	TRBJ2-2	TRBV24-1	TGTGCCACCAGTGATTTGGGCGACGCCGGGGAGCTGTTTTTT	CATSDLGDAGELFF
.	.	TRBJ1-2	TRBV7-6	TGTGCCAGCAGCTTAGGGGAGCTCTACACCTTC	CASSLGELYTF
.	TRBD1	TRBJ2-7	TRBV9	TGTGCCAGCAGCGTAGGAAACAGGGGGAACTACGAGCAGTACTTC	CASSVGNRGNYEQYF
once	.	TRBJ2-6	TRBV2	TGTGCCAGCAGCCCGGACGCCTCTGGGGCCAACGTCCTGACTTTC	CASSPDASGANVLTF
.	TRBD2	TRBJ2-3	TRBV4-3	TGCGCCAGCAGCCAAGAGCTAGCGGGAGCAGATACGCAGTATTTT	CASSQELAGADTQYF
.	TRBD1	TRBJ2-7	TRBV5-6	TGTGCCAGCAGCTCTGGGACAGGGGACGAGCAGTACTTC	CASSSGTGDEQYF
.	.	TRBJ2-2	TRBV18	TGTGCCAGCTCACCACTGGTACGGACCGCCATTTTAGGGGAGCTGTTTTTT	CASSPLVRTAILGELFF
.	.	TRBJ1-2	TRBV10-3	TGTGCCATCAGTGCGACGACTGATGGCTACACCTTC	CAISATTDGYTF
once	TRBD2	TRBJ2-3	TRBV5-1	TGCGCCAGCAGCGCCGTAGCGGGAGGGCCCCCAGATACGCAGTATTTT	CASSAVAGGPPDTQYF